These 26 T cell receptor beta chains were all obtained from the same sample, sequenced in a study of cytomegalovirus exposure and HLA in healthy donors. The PCR ran on 60 Vbeta and 13 Jbeta primers. The table came from immunoSEQ multiplex PCR; TCRdb's copy has only in-frame clones and leaves some out. The sample lists 65,000 or so clones; 60% to 65% were seen once. The source material was PBMCs. These receptors all come from a young man in good health and CMV-seronegative.

This clone was observed a handful of times. This chain joins TRBV30 and TRBJ2-3; tentatively, D is TRBD2 (7 bases). Trimming removed 3 bases at V and 4 bases at J, with 14 bases between. CDR1 and CDR2 (germline): GTSNPN, SVGIG (reference sequence). CDR3 length: 14 amino acids. In DNA, the CDR3 is TGTGCCTGGAGCCCGAAGGGGGGGCCAGATACGCAGTATTTT. This translates into CAWSPKGGPDTQYF.

This chain links TRBV6-5 with TRBJ1-6, with no clear D. This CDR3 region has 13 residues. Germline assignment: CDR1 MNHEY and CDR2 SVGAGI. V lost 7 bases to trimming and J lost 4 bases, with 8 bases between them. The CDR3 here is CASNMRYNSPLHF. CDR3 DNA sequence: TGTGCCAGCAATATGCGTTATAATTCACCCCTCCACTTT.

This chain uses TRBV30 with TRBJ1-1, with a tentative D call TRBD1 (6 bases). The CDR3 length is 14 residues. Germline V CDR1 and CDR2: GTSNPN, SVGIG (reference sequence). V gave up 5 bases and J gave up 4 bases, with 17 bases separating them. DNA for the CDR3: TGTGCCTGGCGTGACGTGGGGGCTAGCACTGAAGCTTTCTTT. It codes for CAWRDVGASTEAFF.

The DNA for the CDR3 is TGTGCCAGCAGCCAGATCCTCGGCGGGGGGGCCCCAGATACGCAGTATTTT. Residues: CASSQILGGGAPDTQYF. The rearrangement joins TRBV4-2 to TRBJ2-3, with 9 bases lining up with TRBD2. CDR1 LGHNA and CDR2 YNFKEQ come from the germline V gene. The V segment lost 3 bases and the J segment 4 bases; nucleotides outside the gene matches: 11. The CDR3 runs to 17 residues.

The V and J genes are TRBV21-1 and TRBJ1-5. TRBV21-1 corresponds to a pseudogene. The length of the CDR3 is 16 residues. CDR3 loop: CASSKWEGSSNQPQHF. Here the CDR3 DNA reads TGTGCCAGCAGCAAATGGGAGGGTTCCAGCAATCAGCCCCAGCATTTT.

The chain carries TRBV12-2 and TRBJ2-5; TRBD1 is taken as the D call from the table, unchecked against the DNA. TRBV12-2 is reported as a pseudogene. There are 17 residues in the CDR3. DNA of the CDR3: TGTGCAAGTCGCTTAGCGCAGGAGACAGGGAAATGTGAGACCCAGTACTTC. Its translation: CASRLAQETGKCETQYF.

The V call is TRBV30, the J call TRBJ1-5, with TRBD1 matching over 11 bases. CDR1 and CDR2 (germline): GTSNPN, SVGIG (reference sequence). The CDR3 consists of 14 residues. V lost 4 bases, J lost 6 bases, and 5 bases stayed unmatched. The DNA of the CDR3 is TGTGCCTGGATGGGACAGGGGGGAGGTCAGCCCCAGCATTTT. This codes for CAWMGQGGGQPQHF.

This clone was seen more than once but under ten times. The gene calls are TRBV2 and TRBJ1-6, with 7 bases identical to TRBD1. V gave up 7 bases and J gave up 0 bases; unmatched junction bases: 6. The CDR3 loop spans 16 amino acids. Germline V gene data show CDR1 as SNHLY and CDR2 as FYNNEI. The CDR3 here is CASTSDRSSYNSPLHF. The CDR3 DNA is TGTGCCAGCACTTCGGACAGGAGCTCCTATAATTCACCCCTCCACTTT.

The gene calls are TRBV4-1 and TRBJ1-3; D is unclear. This CDR3 has 13 residues. Per germline, CDR1 MGHRA and CDR2 YSYEKL. Deletions cut 0 bases from V and 2 bases from J, with 2 bases between. The chain's CDR3 is CASSQDTGNTIYF. CDR3 DNA: TGCGCCAGCAGCCAAGACACTGGAAACACCATATATTTT.

The J gene is TRBJ2-5, the V gene TRBV29-1, with D possibly matching TRBD2 (5 bases). From germline, CDR1 is SQVTM and CDR2 ANQGSEA. Trimming pared 3 bases from V and 5 bases from J, leaving 10 bases between. CDR3 length equals 12 residues. The CDR3 region has the DNA TGCAGCGTTGATAAACCGGGGGAGACCCAGTACTTC. Residues: CSVDKPGETQYF.

This clone has more than one count but fewer than ten. The chain carries TRBV28 and TRBJ1-5, with unresolved D. V was trimmed by 3 bases and J by 4 bases, leaving 4 bases between them. This CDR3 has 12 amino acids. Germline V gives CDR1 MDHEN, CDR2 SYDVKM. CDR3 loop: CASSFPNQPQHF. The CDR3 bases are TGTGCCAGCAGTTTCCCTAATCAGCCCCAGCATTTT. The full variable domain, completed using reference TRBV28 and TRBJ1-5, is DVKVTQSSRYLVKRTGEKVFLECVQDMDHENMFWYRQDPGLGLRLIYFSYDVKMKEKGDIPEGYSVSREKKERFSLILESASTNQTSMYLCASSFPNQPQHFGDGTRLSIL.

This clone was counted between two and nine times. The genes are TRBV6-6 and TRBJ1-3; D is unresolved. The CDR3 length is 14 residues. Trimming removed 4 bases from V and 1 base from J, with 8 bases in between. Germline V gives CDR1 MNHNY, CDR2 SVGAGI (reference sequence). CDR3 amino acids: CASSLQKSGNTIYF. In DNA, the CDR3 is TGTGCCAGCAGTTTACAGAAATCTGGAAACACCATATATTTT.

This chain links TRBV4-1 with TRBJ2-7; 7 bases map to TRBD1. Unmatched junction bases numbered 9, after V lost 3 bases and J lost 4 bases. Germline loops: CDR1 MGHRA, CDR2 YSYEKL. CDR3 size: 15 residues. Here the CDR3 DNA reads TGCGCCAGCAGCCACCAGACAGGGCGATCTTACGAGCAGTACTTC. Residues: CASSHQTGRSYEQYF.

J is TRBJ2-7 and V is TRBV7-9, with a tentative D call TRBD1 (6 bases). CDR1 and CDR2 (germline): SEHNR, FQNEAQ (reference sequence). Trimming cost V 4 bases and J 0 bases, with 13 bases left between them. CDR3 length: 15 residues. CDR3 sequence reads: CASSSRQASSYEQYF. DNA of the CDR3: TGTGCCAGCAGCTCCCGACAGGCGAGCTCCTACGAGCAGTACTTC.

The chain's CDR3 is CASSPYLATSGGGETQYF. CDR3 coding DNA: TGTGCCAGCAGCCCCTACCTGGCGACTAGCGGTGGGGGAGAGACCCAGTACTTC. This chain joins TRBV7-9 and TRBJ2-5; 9 positions match TRBD2. V trimming: 5 bases; J trimming: 4 bases; junction bases outside the gene matches: 17. The CDR3 length is 18 residues. Germline CDR1 and CDR2: SEHNR and FQNEAQ (reference sequence).

The rearrangement uses TRBV10-1 and TRBJ1-6; D is possibly TRBD1 (6 bases). Germline CDR1 and CDR2: WNHNN and SYGVQD (reference sequence). The V end lost 11 bases, the J end lost 10 bases, and 24 bases lay between the germline ends. The CDR3 runs to 15 residues. The CDR3 DNA sequence: TGCGCCGGCCTAAGGGACATTTATCGTAAATCACCCCTCCACTTT. Protein: CAGLRDIYRKSPLHF.

The rearrangement links TRBV6-5 to TRBJ1-1, with D perhaps TRBD1 (6 bases). Germline V gives CDR1 MNHEY, CDR2 SVGAGI. Trimming left V 1 base short and J 8 bases short, with 14 bases between. CDR3 size: 14 residues. CDR3: CASSYWEGVREAFF. The CDR3 DNA is TGTGCCAGCAGTTACTGGGAGGGGGTAAGAGAAGCTTTCTTT.

A few counts support this clone. The genes are TRBV6-5 and TRBJ1-1; 8 positions agree with TRBD1. With V trimmed by 1 base and J by 1 base, 5 bases remained unmatched. Germline V gene data show CDR1 as MNHEY and CDR2 as SVGAGI. This CDR3 is 16 amino acids long. The CDR3: CASSYFTGGKNTEAFF. The CDR3 DNA is TGTGCCAGCAGTTACTTTACAGGGGGAAAGAACACTGAAGCTTTCTTT.

The V and J genes are TRBV6-5 and TRBJ2-7; 12 nucleotides align to TRBD1. The length of the CDR3 is 13 residues. Germline CDR1 and CDR2: MNHEY and SVGAGI. V shed 10 bases, J shed 2 bases, and the junction held 3 bases outside the gene matches. The DNA of the CDR3 is TGTGCCACCAGGGACAGGGGGCCCTACGAGCAGTACTTC. It codes for CATRDRGPYEQYF.

The chain carries TRBV7-2 and TRBJ1-2; D gene ambiguous. V shed 5 bases and J shed 5 bases, with 9 bases lying between them. There are 12 residues in the CDR3. Germline loops: CDR1 SGHTA, CDR2 FQGNSA. The CDR3 bases are TGTGCCAGCAGCCTTGATGAGTATGGCTACACCTTC. Its translation is CASSLDEYGYTF. Full variable domain (missing parts from reference TRBV7-2 and TRBJ1-2): GAGVSQSPSNKVTEKGKDVELRCDPISGHTALYWYRQSLGQGLEFLIYFQGNSAPDKSGLPSDRFSAERTGGSVSTLTIQRTQQEDSAVYLCASSLDEYGYTFGSGTRLTVV.

The chain has TRBV15 and TRBJ2-6; D possibly corresponds to TRBD2 (5 bases). V was pared by 0 bases and J by 1 base, with 25 bases between. The CDR3 contains 22 residues. Germline V gene data show CDR1 as LNHNV and CDR2 as YYDKDF (reference sequence). The CDR3 loop reads CATSRDLSGPGGAVSGANVLTF. CDR3 DNA sequence: TGTGCCACCAGCAGAGATCTTTCTGGGCCAGGTGGAGCGGTATCTGGGGCCAACGTCCTGACTTTC.

This clone appeared a few times. V is TRBV25-1 and J is TRBJ2-2, with TRBD1 matching over 9 bases. Germline CDR1 reads MGHDK; CDR2 reads SYGVNS. The trim removed 1 base at V and 3 bases at J, leaving 9 bases unmatched. The CDR3 has 18 amino acids. The CDR3 protein is CASSESYGQGKYTGELFF. DNA for the CDR3: TGTGCCAGCAGTGAATCTTATGGACAGGGGAAATACACCGGGGAGCTGTTTTTT.

This chain's CDR3 is CAISSPGTGTYEQYF. CDR3 bases: TGTGCCATCAGCTCCCCCGGGACAGGGACCTACGAGCAGTACTTC. V usage is TRBV10-3 and J usage is TRBJ2-5; the match to TRBD1 covers 9 bases. The end of the DNA fits TRBJ2-7 better, so the J call may be wrong. Germline values: CDR1 ENHRY, CDR2 SYGVKD. This CDR3 is 15 amino acids long.

The CDR3 DNA sequence: TGCGCCAGCAGCCAAGCCCTAGCGGGGGGTATGGAGACCCAGTACTTC. Its protein is CASSQALAGGMETQYF. This rearrangement joins TRBV4-1 to TRBJ2-5; 11 bases align to TRBD2. V trimming: 1 base; J trimming: 5 bases; junction bases outside the gene matches: 6. The length of the CDR3 is 16 residues. Germline CDR1 is MGHRA and CDR2 is YSYEKL.

The rearrangement joins TRBV5-1 to TRBJ1-1; D might be TRBD1 (5 bases). CDR3 length equals 15 residues. Germline values: CDR1 SGHRS, CDR2 YFSETQ. V dropped 3 bases and J dropped 5 bases, with 17 bases sitting between them. The CDR3 reads CASSSGPVGGTEAFF. For the CDR3, the DNA is TGCGCCAGCAGCTCGGGACCGGTTGGGGGGACTGAAGCTTTCTTT.

This chain connects TRBV29-1 to TRBJ2-7; TRBD1 matches 9 bases. Germline lookup yields CDR1 SQVTM and CDR2 ANQGSEA. Germline trimming cut 6 bases from V and 1 base from J; bases unmatched to any gene: 7. The CDR3 extends over 14 amino acids. The CDR3 nucleotides are TGCAGCGTGCATATGGGACAGGGTTCCTACGAGCAGTACTTC. It codes for CSVHMGQGSYEQYF.